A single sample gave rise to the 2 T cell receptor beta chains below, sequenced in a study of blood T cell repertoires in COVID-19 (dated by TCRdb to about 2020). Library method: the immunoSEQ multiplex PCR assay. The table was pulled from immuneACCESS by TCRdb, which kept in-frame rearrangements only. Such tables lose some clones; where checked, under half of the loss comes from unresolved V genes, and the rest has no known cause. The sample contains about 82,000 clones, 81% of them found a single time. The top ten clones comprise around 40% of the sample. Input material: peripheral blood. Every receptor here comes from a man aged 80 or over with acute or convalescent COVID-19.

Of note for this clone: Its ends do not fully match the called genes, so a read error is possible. CDR3 sequence reads: CASSFTQGRVF. DNA of the CDR3: TGTGCCAGCAGTTTTACTCAGGGAAGGGTGTTC. J is TRBJ2-7 and V is TRBV28, with D perhaps matching TRBD1 (5 bases). Germline V gene data show CDR1 as MDHEN and CDR2 as SYDVKM. The CDR3 extends over 11 amino acids.

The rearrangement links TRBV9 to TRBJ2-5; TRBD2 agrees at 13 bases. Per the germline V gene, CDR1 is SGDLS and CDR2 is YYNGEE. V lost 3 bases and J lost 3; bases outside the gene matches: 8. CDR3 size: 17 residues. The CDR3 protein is CASSADSGLAGEETQYF. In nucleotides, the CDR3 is TGTGCCAGCAGCGCGGACAGCGGACTAGCGGGGGAAGAGACCCAGTACTTC.